The 15 T cell receptor beta chains given below trace back to one sample, sequenced in a study of cytomegalovirus exposure and HLA in healthy donors. The PCR contained 60 Vbeta and 13 Jbeta primers. The data were produced by immunoSEQ multiplex PCR, yet TCRdb's version contains in-frame clones alone and is incomplete. This sample carries approximately 27,000 clones, almost 70% of them seen once, and the ten largest clones take 3.5% to 4.5%. The source material was PBMCs. Every receptor here comes from a woman aged 45 to 65 in good health and CMV-seronegative.

V usage is TRBV27 and J usage is TRBJ2-7; 7 bases are shared with TRBD2. Trimming cost V 8 bases and J 1 base; bases outside gene matches: 5. Germline CDR1 and CDR2: MNHEY and SMNVEV (reference sequence). The CDR3 covers 13 residues. The CDR3 region has the DNA TGTGCCAGCCCGGGACTAACTTCCTACGAGCAGTACTTC. It encodes CASPGLTSYEQYF.

The genes are TRBV29-1 and TRBJ1-2; 11 positions match TRBD1. CDR1 and CDR2 from the germline V gene are SQVTM and ANQGSEA. Germline trimming cut 3 bases from V and 10 bases from J; bases unmatched to any gene: 4. This CDR3 region has 12 residues. The CDR3 spells CSVDRTGGDYTF. The CDR3 DNA follows: TGCAGCGTTGATCGGACAGGGGGCGACTACACCTTC.

J is TRBJ2-2 and V is TRBV4-1; weak D call: TRBD1 (6 bases). Germline CDR1 MGHRA, CDR2 YSYEKL. V lost 1 base, J lost 5 bases, and 11 bases lay in between. The CDR3 covers 15 residues. CDR3: CASSQGTGQTGELFF. The CDR3, as DNA: TGCGCCAGCAGCCAAGGGACCGGACAGACCGGGGAGCTGTTTTTT.

This clone was found once. The J gene is TRBJ2-7, the V gene TRBV2, with a weak D call TRBD1 (5 bases). Germline-derived CDR1 and CDR2 are SNHLY and FYNNEI. Deletions cut 9 bases from V and 6 bases from J, with 12 bases between. The CDR3 is 11 residues long. CDR3 residues: CASGAGREQYF. The CDR3 nucleotides are TGTGCCAGTGGGGCAGGGCGCGAGCAGTACTTC.

V is TRBV14 and J is TRBJ1-1, with 11 bases aligning to TRBD1. The germline V gene has CDR1 SGHDN and CDR2 FVKESK. V was clipped by 5 bases and J by 3 bases; unmatched bases: 14. This CDR3 region has 18 residues. As DNA, the CDR3 is TGTGCCAGCAGCTACCGGACAGGGGGCTGGCGGGGTGACACTGAAGCTTTCTTT. It translates to CASSYRTGGWRGDTEAFF.

This clone has just a few counts. The chain combines TRBV4-2 with TRBJ2-2, with 7 bases fitting TRBD2. Germline loops: CDR1 LGHNA, CDR2 YNFKEQ. With V trimmed by 4 bases and J by 1 base, 9 bases remained unmatched. This CDR3 spans 17 amino acids. The CDR3 reads CASSRTGAGVNTGELFF. DNA of the CDR3: TGTGCCAGCAGCCGTACTGGGGCGGGGGTGAACACCGGGGAGCTGTTTTTT.

This chain connects TRBV29-1 to TRBJ1-2; tentatively, D is TRBD1 (5 bases). Trimming removed 3 bases at V and 7 bases at J, with 12 bases between. Looked up from germline, CDR1 is SQVTM and CDR2 is ANQGSEA. The CDR3 spans 12 residues. The CDR3 DNA reads TGCAGCGTTGAGGGGTGGAGGGGTGGCTACACCTTC. Amino acids: CSVEGWRGGYTF.

The chain is built from TRBV29-1 and TRBJ2-1; 7 positions match TRBD1. CDR1 and CDR2 from the germline V gene are SQVTM and ANQGSEA. V lost 7 bases and J lost 7; bases outside the gene matches: 10. There are 13 residues in the CDR3. The CDR3 loop reads CSGFSTGQNEQFF. The CDR3 coding sequence is TGCAGCGGATTCTCGACAGGGCAGAATGAGCAGTTCTTC.

This clone was seen a handful of times. The J gene is TRBJ1-5, the V gene TRBV7-2; D unclear. Germline V CDR1 and CDR2: SGHTA, FQGNSA. The CDR3 sequence is 12 residues long. Trimming shortened V by 5 bases and J by 9 bases, and 11 bases separated the two germline ends. In nucleotides, the CDR3 is TGTGCCAGCAGCCCTTCTGGGCGGCCCCAGCATTTT. This sequence encodes CASSPSGRPQHF. Supplemented by reference TRBV7-2 and TRBJ1-5, the full variable domain reads GAGVSQSPSNKVTEKGKDVELRCDPISGHTALYWYRQSLGQGLEFLIYFQGNSAPDKSGLPSDRFSAERTGGSVSTLTIQRTQQEDSAVYLCASSPSGRPQHFGDGTRLSIL.

This rearrangement joins TRBV5-1 to TRBJ2-3; a weak D match, TRBD1 (7 bases). Germline CDR1 and CDR2: SGHRS and YFSETQ. V dropped 2 bases and J dropped 3 bases, with 13 bases sitting between them. This CDR3 spans 15 amino acids. The CDR3: CASSLGGGKTDTQYF. The DNA of the CDR3 is TGCGCCAGCAGCTTAGGAGGGGGCAAGACAGATACGCAGTATTTT.

This rearrangement joins TRBV5-1 to TRBJ2-1, with D possibly being TRBD2 (6 bases). Trimming stripped 3 bases from V and 5 bases from J, with 15 bases between. Germline CDR1 and CDR2: SGHRS and YFSETQ. CDR3 size: 15 residues. CDR3 protein: CASSYVGGTNNEQFF. Here the CDR3 DNA reads TGCGCCAGCAGCTACGTGGGGGGAACGAACAATGAGCAGTTCTTC.

The J gene is TRBJ1-2, the V gene TRBV6-6; 9 bases are a match to TRBD1. Trimming removed 0 bases from V and 7 bases from J; junction bases left unmatched: 6. CDR3 size: 15 residues. Germline assignment: CDR1 MNHNY and CDR2 SVGAGI (reference sequence). The CDR3 bases are TGTGCCAGCAGTTACTCGGGGACAGGGACTTCTGGCTACACCTTC. As protein: CASSYSGTGTSGYTF.

The chain recombines TRBV11-2 with TRBJ2-7; the D gene is possibly TRBD1 (7 bases). V was shortened by 4 bases and J by 3 bases, with 13 bases between the two germline ends. The CDR3 is 14 residues long. Germline V gene lookup returns CDR1 SGHAT and CDR2 FQNNGV. The CDR3 DNA follows: TGTGCCAGCAGCTCGCGGGACAGTTTCTACGAGCAGTACTTC. Translation: CASSSRDSFYEQYF.

This clone came up a few times. The V call is TRBV5-6, the J call TRBJ1-5, with 8 positions matching TRBD1. Trimming cost V 3 bases and J 4 bases; bases outside gene matches: 6. Germline CDR1 SGHDT, CDR2 YYEEEE. This CDR3 has 15 amino acids. CDR3 coding DNA: TGTGCCAGCAGCTCGGGGTGGACAGGGAATCAGCCCCAGCATTTT. This codes for CASSSGWTGNQPQHF.

J is TRBJ1-5 and V is TRBV6-1; 8 nucleotides match TRBD1. The V gene's germline CDR1 is MNHNS and CDR2 SASEGT. The V and J ends lost 5 bases and 4 bases, in that order; junction bases with no gene match: 4. The CDR3 consists of 14 residues. The CDR3 nucleotides are TGTGCCAGCAGTCAGGACAGGGTAAATCAGCCCCAGCATTTT. Its protein is CASSQDRVNQPQHF.